Shown below are 25 T cell receptor beta chains from a single sample sequenced in a study of blood T cells in healthy people across ages. Sample-barcoded 5' priming and a J-beta primer mix drove a second PCR of roughly 7 to 11 cycles. Each CDR3 protein is one row after TCRdb ran MiXCR on the 5' RACE reads. The repertoire holds roughly 1,800,000 distinct CDR3 sequences, with about 50% as singletons. The sequenced sample was blood. These receptors were obtained from a woman between 40 and 55 years old in good health.

This clonotype was counted between two and nine times. The gene calls are TRBV7-2 and TRBJ1-2; D is unclear. CDR1 is SGHTA, CDR2 FQGNSA, per germline. V lost 1 base and J 2 bases, leaving 8 bases between the germline ends. This CDR3 has 14 residues. The CDR3 spells CASSLDYGNYGYTF. CDR3 sequence (DNA): TGTGCCAGCAGCTTAGATTACGGGAACTATGGCTACACCTTC.

This clonotype has just a few counts. The V call is TRBV29-1, the J call TRBJ2-5; D perhaps matches TRBD2 (7 bases). V was cut by 6 bases and J by 5 bases, with 19 bases left in between. CDR1 is SQVTM, CDR2 ANQGSEA, per germline. The CDR3 runs to 14 residues. The CDR3 protein is CSVSGGLVAETQYF. The CDR3, as DNA: TGCAGCGTGTCCGGGGGGCTGGTAGCGGAGACCCAGTACTTC. The complete variable domain, with remaining parts taken from reference TRBV29-1 and TRBJ2-5, reads SAVISQKPSRDICQRGTSLTIQCQVDSQVTMMFWYRQQPGQSLTLIATANQGSEATYESGFVIDKFPISRPNLTFSTLTVSNMSPEDSSIYLCSVSGGLVAETQYFGPGTRLLVL.

This clonotype showed up just a few times. V is TRBV12-3 or TRBV12-4 and J is TRBJ2-7; D gene uncertain. The DNA end is more similar to TRBJ2-5, so the J call may be wrong. This CDR3 contains 16 residues. DNA for the CDR3: TGTGCCAGCAGTTATTCGGTCCGAATTGAGGAAGAGACCCAGTACTTC. As protein: CASSYSVRIEEETQYF.

V and J are TRBV6-2 or TRBV6-3 and TRBJ2-1; TRBD2 matches 10 bases. Germline CDR1 and CDR2: MNHEY and SVGEGT. The V gene end was trimmed by 6 bases and the J gene end by 3 bases; junction bases not matched to a gene: 5. The CDR3 is made up of 15 amino acids. In DNA form, the CDR3 reads TGTGCCAGCAGGATTCTAGCGGGGGACTACAATGAGCAGTTCTTC. Protein sequence: CASRILAGDYNEQFF.

Turning to this clonotype: A much larger clonotype is one base distant, so this may be a read error. This rearrangement joins TRBV20-1 to TRBJ2-5; D gene unclear. V lost 0 bases and J lost 2, with 10 bases in between. The CDR3 contains 14 residues. CDR1 and CDR2 from the germline V gene are DFQATT and SNEGSKA (reference sequence). The CDR3 DNA reads TGCAGTGCTAGAGATCACGTGGTTCAAGAGACCCAGTACTTC. Its protein product is CSARDHVVQETQYF.

There are a few counts of this clonotype. The CDR3 loop reads CASSPTGTKSSYEQYF. The CDR3 DNA reads as TGTGCCAGCAGTCCCACCGGGACCAAAAGCTCCTACGAGCAGTACTTC. The V and J genes are TRBV6-2 or TRBV6-3 and TRBJ2-7; the D gene could be TRBD1 or TRBD2 (5 bases each). Germline V gene data show CDR1 as MNHEY and CDR2 as SVGEGT. V was shortened by 5 bases and J by 0 bases, with 17 bases between the two germline ends. The CDR3 consists of 16 residues.

The chain recombines TRBV9 with TRBJ1-4; the D is unclear. Germline values: CDR1 SGDLS, CDR2 YYNGEE. This CDR3 is built from 14 residues. Trimming took 0 bases from V and 6 from J, leaving 9 bases between them. In DNA form, the CDR3 reads TGTGCCAGCAGCGTAGAAGGGTTGGATGAAAAACTGTTTTTT. The encoded protein is CASSVEGLDEKLFF.

This clonotype occurred a few times. The chain has TRBV6-6 and TRBJ2-1; D unresolved. This CDR3 is 12 amino acids long. Trimming removed 6 bases at V and 6 bases at J, with 9 bases between. Germline CDR1 MNHNY, CDR2 SVGAGI (reference sequence). The CDR3: CASRDSGNEQFF. The CDR3 DNA follows: TGTGCCAGCAGGGATTCGGGCAATGAGCAGTTCTTC.

In regard to this clonotype: Germline is not matched at one junction end, which may reflect a read error. V is TRBV10-3 and J is TRBJ2-1, with 9 nucleotides matching TRBD2. The CDR3 is made up of 14 amino acids. From germline, CDR1 is ENHRY and CDR2 SYGVKD. This chain's CDR3 is CAVSDPRGGNEQFF. The CDR3 DNA reads TGTGCCGTCAGTGATCCGCGGGGGGGCAATGAGCAGTTCTTC.

This clonotype was detected only a few times. The V call is TRBV13, the J call TRBJ2-5; D tentatively fits TRBD1 or TRBD2 (5 bases each). Trimming stripped 5 bases from V and 3 bases from J, with 13 bases between. In germline, CDR1 is PRHDT, CDR2 FYEKMQ (reference sequence). The CDR3 has 14 amino acids. The CDR3 spells CASSRRDEEETQYF. CDR3 sequence (DNA): TGTGCCAGCAGCCGCAGGGACGAGGAAGAGACCCAGTACTTC.

CDR3 DNA sequence: TGTGCCAGCAGTTTCCAGCGGGGTACTTACGAGCAGTACTTC. It codes for CASSFQRGTYEQYF. The J gene is TRBJ2-4, the V gene TRBV6-2 or TRBV6-3; 7 positions agree with TRBD2. The end of the DNA aligns better with TRBJ2-7, so the J call may be wrong. The V gene's germline CDR1 is MNHEY and CDR2 SVGEGT. The CDR3 loop spans 14 amino acids.

V is TRBV20-1 and J is TRBJ2-4; D is possibly TRBD1 (6 bases). From germline, CDR1 is DFQATT and CDR2 SNEGSKA (reference sequence). The V and J ends lost 6 bases and 3 bases respectively, with 9 bases between them. This CDR3 spans 12 amino acids. The CDR3 spells CSAGQNKNIQYF. DNA for the CDR3: TGCAGTGCCGGACAGAACAAAAACATTCAGTACTTC.

This clonotype was seen more than once but under ten times. This chain uses TRBV28 with TRBJ2-5; 8 nucleotides line up with TRBD2. The CDR3 totals 16 residues. V lost 2 bases, J lost 0 bases, and 5 bases stayed unmatched. The germline gives CDR1 MDHEN, CDR2 SYDVKM. The chain's CDR3 is CASSLGISGNQETQYF. The CDR3, as DNA: TGTGCCAGCAGTTTAGGGATTAGCGGGAACCAAGAGACCCAGTACTTC.

The rearrangement links TRBV28 to TRBJ2-7; D gene ambiguous. The J call may be incorrect, as the DNA end agrees better with TRBJ2-5. The CDR3 is 14 residues long. CDR1 is MDHEN, CDR2 SYDVKM, per germline. CDR3 region: CASSLYAAGETQYF. Written as DNA, the CDR3 is TGTGCCAGCAGTTTATATGCCGCTGGCGAGACCCAGTACTTC.

The gene calls are TRBV12-3 or TRBV12-4 and TRBJ2-1; 9 bases line up with TRBD1. The length of the CDR3 is 16 residues. The trim removed 6 bases at V and 2 bases at J, leaving 8 bases unmatched. The CDR3 DNA sequence: TGTGCCAGCAGGCTCCCGGACAGGGGAGCCTACAATGAGCAGTTCTTC. Its translation: CASRLPDRGAYNEQFF.

This clonotype was counted at least ten times. The chain couples TRBV7-2 to TRBJ2-7, with a weak D call TRBD1 (7 bases). The CDR3 has 12 residues. V was shortened by 5 bases and J by 7 bases, with 12 bases between the two germline ends. From germline, CDR1 is SGHTA and CDR2 FQGNSA. The chain's CDR3 is CASSRQGGEQYF. The CDR3 nucleotides are TGTGCCAGCAGCCGACAGGGAGGAGAGCAGTACTTC.

The V call is TRBV7-9, the J call TRBJ1-4, with D uncertain. Trimming shortened V by 5 bases and J by 3 bases, and 13 bases separated the two germline ends. This CDR3 is built from 15 residues. Germline values: CDR1 SEHNR, CDR2 FQNEAQ (reference sequence). CDR3: CASSLEGSPNEKLFF. The CDR3 DNA reads TGTGCCAGCAGCCTCGAGGGCAGTCCTAATGAAAAACTGTTTTTT.

The V call is TRBV4-1, the J call TRBJ2-2; D is ambiguous. The CDR3 extends over 17 amino acids. Germline values: CDR1 MGHRA, CDR2 YSYEKL. V was cut by 0 bases and J by 0 bases, with 11 bases left in between. Here the CDR3 DNA reads TGCGCCAGCAGCCAAGATCTCGGTAGGCCGAACACCGGGGAGCTGTTTTTT. Residues: CASSQDLGRPNTGELFF.

This clonotype was counted between two and nine times. V and J are TRBV20-1 and TRBJ2-7; tentatively, D is TRBD1 (6 bases). Germline loops: CDR1 DFQATT, CDR2 SNEGSKA (reference sequence). V shed 0 bases and J shed 2 bases, with 11 bases lying between them. This CDR3 is 14 amino acids long. The DNA of the CDR3 is TGCAGTGCTAGAGATGTCAGGGGACCCTACGAGCAGTACTTC. Translation gives CSARDVRGPYEQYF.

This rearrangement joins TRBV7-2 to TRBJ1-6; 9 nucleotides agree with TRBD1. CDR3 length: 17 residues. J gave up 1 base and V 5 bases, and 6 bases lay outside the gene matches. Germline values: CDR1 SGHTA, CDR2 FQGNSA. CDR3 amino acids: CASSGTGTFSYNSPLHF. The CDR3 DNA reads TGTGCCAGCAGCGGGACAGGGACATTTTCCTATAATTCACCCCTCCACTTT. Full variable domain (missing parts from reference TRBV7-2 and TRBJ1-6): GAGVSQSPSNKVTEKGKDVELRCDPISGHTALYWYRQSLGQGLEFLIYFQGNSAPDKSGLPSDRFSAERTGGSVSTLTIQRTQQEDSAVYLCASSGTGTFSYNSPLHFGNGTRLTVT.

V gene TRBV2 combines with J gene TRBJ2-3; 9 bases line up with TRBD1. Germline CDR1 SNHLY, CDR2 FYNNEI. The CDR3 has 15 amino acids. Trimming at V came to 7 bases and at J to 0 bases, leaving 5 bases not matched to a gene. DNA of the CDR3: TGTGCCAGCACGGACAGGGGCTTTAGCACAGATACGCAGTATTTT. As protein: CASTDRGFSTDTQYF.

In this sample, this clonotype turned up many times. The CDR3 is CASSQEDEQYF. CDR3 sequence (DNA): TGTGCCAGCAGCCAAGAGGATGAGCAGTACTTC. The J gene is TRBJ2-7, the V gene TRBV4-2; no clear D gene. V was cut by 0 bases and J by 7 bases, with 4 bases left in between. Germline V gene lookup returns CDR1 LGHNA and CDR2 YNFKEQ. CDR3 length equals 11 residues.

This rearrangement joins TRBV20-1 to TRBJ2-7, with 9 bases that match TRBD1. The CDR3 is 16 residues long. J lost 4 bases, V lost 6 bases, and 16 bases had no gene match. CDR1 is DFQATT, CDR2 SNEGSKA, per germline (reference sequence). This CDR3 reads CSAEPIPGQGSYEQYF. CDR3 bases: TGCAGTGCCGAACCTATACCGGGACAGGGTAGTTACGAGCAGTACTTC.

This clonotype came up a few times. The chain recombines TRBV3-1 with TRBJ2-6; D may be TRBD2 (5 bases). Germline V gene lookup returns CDR1 LGHDT and CDR2 YNNKEL (reference sequence). The V and J ends lost 4 bases and 0 bases respectively, with 7 bases between them. This CDR3 has 15 residues. The CDR3 DNA is TGTGCCAGCAGCCGGGAGAACTCTGGGGCCAACGTCCTGACTTTC. Its translation is CASSRENSGANVLTF.

This clonotype was counted between two and nine times. This chain links TRBV28 with TRBJ2-7; tentatively, D is TRBD2 (6 bases). The CDR3 runs to 11 residues. V lost 11 bases to trimming and J lost 1 base, with 9 bases between them. Germline CDR1 reads MDHEN; CDR2 reads SYDVKM. The CDR3 here is CASGGSYEQYF. CDR3 sequence (DNA): TGTGCCTCCGGGGGATCCTACGAGCAGTACTTC.